The sequence of this T cell receptor beta chain was determined in a study of regulatory T cells in long-lasting Graves disease. Combining iRepertoire HTBI primers with Arm-PCR of CDR3 regions, the authors built TCR beta libraries. One entry per CDR3 protein results from TCRdb running MiXCR on the multiplex PCR reads. The table has hundreds of thousands of distinct CDR3 sequences, 12% seen once; the top ten hold approximately 9%. In its sample, this clonotype was seen many times. The sample's time point: newly diagnosed GD, antithyroid drugs for less than 3 months. PBMCs were the source of the RNA used for TCR sequencing. The same specimen was also included in a second study, on T cells in Graves' hyperthyroidism and ophthalmopathy.

This TCR came from a woman aged 25 to 39 with Graves disease. Here the sequenced sample was peripheral blood mononuclear cells (PBMCs), taken at new diagnosis, from a patient treated with antithyroid drugs.

Here the CDR3 DNA reads TGTGCCAGCAGCCCCGGGGCAGGATACAATGAGCAGTTCTTC. Translating it yields CASSPGAGYNEQFF. The rearrangement links TRBV7-3 to TRBJ2-1; D might be TRBD1 or TRBD2, each matching 5 bases. CDR1 is SGHTA and CDR2 is FQGTGA in the germline V gene. The CDR3 sequence is 14 residues long. V lost 5 bases and J 4 bases, leaving 12 bases between the germline ends.